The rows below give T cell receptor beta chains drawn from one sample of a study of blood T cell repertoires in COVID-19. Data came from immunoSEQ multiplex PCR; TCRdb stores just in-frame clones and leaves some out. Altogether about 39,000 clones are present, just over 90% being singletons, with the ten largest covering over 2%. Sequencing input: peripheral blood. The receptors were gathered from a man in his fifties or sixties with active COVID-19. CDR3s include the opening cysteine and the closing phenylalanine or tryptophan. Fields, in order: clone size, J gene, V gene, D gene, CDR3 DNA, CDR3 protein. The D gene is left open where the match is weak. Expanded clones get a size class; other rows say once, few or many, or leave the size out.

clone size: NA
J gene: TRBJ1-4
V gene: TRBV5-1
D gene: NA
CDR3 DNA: TGCGCCAGCAGTAGGCAGGAGGGTGAAAAACTGTTTTTT
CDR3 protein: CASSRQEGEKLFF

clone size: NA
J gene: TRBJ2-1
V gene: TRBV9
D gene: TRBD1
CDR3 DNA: TGTGCCAGCGGGGGACAGGTAGGTTTCAATGAGCAGTTCTTC
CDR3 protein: CASGGQVGFNEQFF

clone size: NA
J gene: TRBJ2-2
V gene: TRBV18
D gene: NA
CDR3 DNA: TGTGCCAGCTCACTCCGGGACACCGGGGAGCTGTTTTTT
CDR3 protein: CASSLRDTGELFF

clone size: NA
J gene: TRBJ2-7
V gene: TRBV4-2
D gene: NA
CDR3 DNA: TGTGCCAGCAGCCAACCCCTTCGGACCGGGACACCCTACGAGCAGTACTTC
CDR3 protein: CASSQPLRTGTPYEQYF

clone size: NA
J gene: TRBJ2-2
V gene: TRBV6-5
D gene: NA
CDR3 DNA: TGTGCCAGCAGCAGGGAACGACATGACACCGGGGAGCTGTTTTTT
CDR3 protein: CASSRERHDTGELFF

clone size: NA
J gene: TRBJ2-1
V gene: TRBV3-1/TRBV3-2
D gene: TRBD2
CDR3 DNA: TGTGCCAGCGAGGCTAGCGGCTCCTACAATGAGCAGTTCTTC
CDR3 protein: CASEASGSYNEQFF

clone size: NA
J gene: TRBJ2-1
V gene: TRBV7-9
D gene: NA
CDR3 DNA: TGTGCCAGCAGCCTCACGGACAAGCAGTTCTTC
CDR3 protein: CASSLTDKQFF

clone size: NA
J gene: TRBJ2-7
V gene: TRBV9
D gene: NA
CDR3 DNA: TGTGCCAGCAGCGTATCTGGACAATCGTCCGAGCAGTACTTC
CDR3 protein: CASSVSGQSSEQYF

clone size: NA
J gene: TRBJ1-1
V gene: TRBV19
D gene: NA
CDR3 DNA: TGTGCCAGTAGTATAAATTGGGGGGGAACTGAAGCTTTCTTT
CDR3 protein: CASSINWGGTEAFF

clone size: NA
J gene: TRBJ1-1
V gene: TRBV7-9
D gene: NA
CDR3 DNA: TGTGCCAGCAGCTTTGGGGACACTTCGAACACTGAAGCTTTCTTT
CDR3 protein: CASSFGDTSNTEAFF

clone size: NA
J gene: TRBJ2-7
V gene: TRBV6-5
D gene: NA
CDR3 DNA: TGTGCCAGCAGTTACGGCTCGGCAGGCTACGAGCAGTACTTC
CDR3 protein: CASSYGSAGYEQYF

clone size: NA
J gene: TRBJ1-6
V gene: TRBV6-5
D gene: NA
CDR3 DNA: TGTGCCAGCAGACCCCGGGACAAAAATTCACCCCTCCACTTT
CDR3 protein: CASRPRDKNSPLHF

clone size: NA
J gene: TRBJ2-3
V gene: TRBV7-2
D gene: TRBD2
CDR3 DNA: TGTGCCAGCAGCCCGTTAGCGGGGGGGCCGTCGACAGATACGCAGTATTTT
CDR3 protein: CASSPLAGGPSTDTQYF

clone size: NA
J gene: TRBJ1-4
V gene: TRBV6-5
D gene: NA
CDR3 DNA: TGTGCCAGCAGTTACTCGCGCGGTGCAACTAATGAAAAACTGTTTTTT
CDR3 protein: CASSYSRGATNEKLFF

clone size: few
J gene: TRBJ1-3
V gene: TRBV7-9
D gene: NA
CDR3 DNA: TGTGCCAGCAGCTTGTTGGGAAGGGGTGGAAACACCATATATTTT
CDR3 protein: CASSLLGRGGNTIYF

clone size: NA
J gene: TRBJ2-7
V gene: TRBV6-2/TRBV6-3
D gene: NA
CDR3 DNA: TGTGCCAGCAGTTTTTCAGGGGTGACCTACGAGCAGTACTTC
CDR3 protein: CASSFSGVTYEQYF

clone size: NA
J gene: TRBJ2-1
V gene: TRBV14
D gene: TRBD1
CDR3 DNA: TGTGCCAGCAGCCTTAGGGGCAGGGGGCAAATTATCAATGAGCAGTTCTTC
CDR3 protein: CASSLRGRGQIINEQFF

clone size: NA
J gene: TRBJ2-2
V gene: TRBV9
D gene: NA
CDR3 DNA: TGTGCCAGCAGCGGAGCCTGGGGGCCCAACACCGGGGAGCTGTTTTTT
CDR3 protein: CASSGAWGPNTGELFF

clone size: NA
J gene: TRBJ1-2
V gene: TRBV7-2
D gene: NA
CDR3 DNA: TGTGCCAGCACCCTCCCAGGGGCGTACTATGGCTACACCTTC
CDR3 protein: CASTLPGAYYGYTF

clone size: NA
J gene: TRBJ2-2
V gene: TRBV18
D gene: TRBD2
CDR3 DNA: TGTGCCAGCTCGAACTTTGCGGGAGCCACCGGGGAGCTGTTTTTT
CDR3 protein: CASSNFAGATGELFF

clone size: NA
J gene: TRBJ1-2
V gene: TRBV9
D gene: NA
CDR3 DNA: TGTGCCAGCAGCGGTGGACAATTGTATGCCTATGGCTACACCTTC
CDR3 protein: CASSGGQLYAYGYTF

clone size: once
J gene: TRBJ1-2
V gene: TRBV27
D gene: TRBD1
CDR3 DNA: TGTGCCAGCAGTTTATACTCCAGGGGGAACTATGGCTACACCTTC
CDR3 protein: CASSLYSRGNYGYTF

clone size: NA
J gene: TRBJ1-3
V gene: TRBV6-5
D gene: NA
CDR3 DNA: TGTGCCAGCAGTTACTCAGTCCCAGCGTTTGGAAACACCATATATTTT
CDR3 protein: CASSYSVPAFGNTIYF

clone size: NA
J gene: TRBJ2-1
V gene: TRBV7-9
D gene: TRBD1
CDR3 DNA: TGTGCCAGCAGCTTAGGGTTGGACAGGGTGGCAAATGAGCAGTTCTTC
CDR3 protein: CASSLGLDRVANEQFF

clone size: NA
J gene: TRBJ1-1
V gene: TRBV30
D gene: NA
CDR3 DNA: TGTGCCTGGACCCCGCAGGGGAGGGGCCCAACTGAAGCTTTCTTT
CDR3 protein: CAWTPQGRGPTEAFF

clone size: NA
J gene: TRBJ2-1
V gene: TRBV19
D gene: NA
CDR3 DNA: TGTGCCAGCGGCGGAGCTTCGCCGCAGTTCTTC
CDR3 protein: CASGGASPQFF

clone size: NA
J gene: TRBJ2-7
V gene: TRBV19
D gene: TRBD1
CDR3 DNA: TGTGCCACCCTGGCGGGACAGGGTTACGGGGAGCAGTACTTC
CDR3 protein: CATLAGQGYGEQYF

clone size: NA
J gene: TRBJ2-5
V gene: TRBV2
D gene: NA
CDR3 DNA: TGTGCCAGCAGTGCGTGGCCAGGAGAGACCCAGTACTTC
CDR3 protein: CASSAWPGETQYF

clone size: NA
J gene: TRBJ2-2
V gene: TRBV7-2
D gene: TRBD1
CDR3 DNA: TGTGCCAGCAGCTTAGGGGACAGGGTAGGGAACACCGGGGAGCTGTTTTTT
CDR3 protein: CASSLGDRVGNTGELFF

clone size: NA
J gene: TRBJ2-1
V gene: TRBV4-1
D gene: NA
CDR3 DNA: TGCGCCAGCAGCCTAACTAGACTCTACAATGAGCAGTTCTTC
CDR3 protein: CASSLTRLYNEQFF

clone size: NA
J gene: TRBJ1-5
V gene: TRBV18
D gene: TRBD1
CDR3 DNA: TGTGCCAGCTCACCGACAGGGGGAAATCAGCCCCAGCATTTT
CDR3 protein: CASSPTGGNQPQHF

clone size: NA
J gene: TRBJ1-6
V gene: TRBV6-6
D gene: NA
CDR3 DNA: TGTGCCGGCGGGCGGCTATATAATTCACCCCTCCACTTT
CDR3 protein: CAGGRLYNSPLHF

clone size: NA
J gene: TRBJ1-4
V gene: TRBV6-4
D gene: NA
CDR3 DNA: TGTGCCAGCAGTGATTCAGGGCCCTACGCAACTAATGAAAAACTGTTTTTT
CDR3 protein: CASSDSGPYATNEKLFF

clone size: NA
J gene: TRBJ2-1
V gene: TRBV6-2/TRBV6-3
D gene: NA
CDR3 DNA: TGTGCCAGCAGCCCGAGACTAGGCGATGAGCAGTTCTTC
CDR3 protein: CASSPRLGDEQFF

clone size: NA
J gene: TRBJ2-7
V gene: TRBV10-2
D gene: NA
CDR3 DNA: TGCGCCAGTAGGGGAAGTTCGACATACGAGCAGTACTTC
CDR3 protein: CASRGSSTYEQYF

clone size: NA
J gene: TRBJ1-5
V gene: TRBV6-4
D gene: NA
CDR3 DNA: TGTGCCAGCAGTGACCGTGCAGGGGAAGGTCAGCCCCAGCATTTT
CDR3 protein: CASSDRAGEGQPQHF

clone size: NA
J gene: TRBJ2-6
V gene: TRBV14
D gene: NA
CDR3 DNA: TGTGCCAGCAGCCCCTGGGGGAGGAGCCCCTCTGGGGCCAACGTCCTGACTTTC
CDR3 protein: CASSPWGRSPSGANVLTF

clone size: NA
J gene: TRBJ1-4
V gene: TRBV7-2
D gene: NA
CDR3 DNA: TGTGCCAGCAGCTCAGTTGCAACTAATGAAAAACTGTTTTTT
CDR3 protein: CASSSVATNEKLFF

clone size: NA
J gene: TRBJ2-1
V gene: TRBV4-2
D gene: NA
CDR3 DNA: TGTGCCAGCAGCCAAGATAGGGGTGGCGTCAATGAGCAGTTCTTC
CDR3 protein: CASSQDRGGVNEQFF

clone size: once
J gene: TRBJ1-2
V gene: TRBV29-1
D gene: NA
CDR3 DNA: TGCAGCGTTGCCGTCGCTAACTATGGCTACACCTTC
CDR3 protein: CSVAVANYGYTF

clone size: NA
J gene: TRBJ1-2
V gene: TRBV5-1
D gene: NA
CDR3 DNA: TGCGCCAGCAGCTTGGAGGGGAATTATGGTGGCTACACCTTC
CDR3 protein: CASSLEGNYGGYTF

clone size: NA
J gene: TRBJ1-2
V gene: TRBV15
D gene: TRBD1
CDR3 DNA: TGTGCCACCAGCAGACCGGGACAGGGGAGGTTAGGCTATGGCTACACCTTC
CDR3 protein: CATSRPGQGRLGYGYTF

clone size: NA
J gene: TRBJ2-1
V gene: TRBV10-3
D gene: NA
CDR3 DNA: TGTGCCATCAGTGCTGGCAGGTCCTCCTACAATGAGCAGTTCTTC
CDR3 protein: CAISAGRSSYNEQFF

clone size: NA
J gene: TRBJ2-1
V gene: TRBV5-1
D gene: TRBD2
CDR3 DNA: TGCGCCAGCAGCTTATCGCCCGGGAGGAATGAGCAGTTCTTC
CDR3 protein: CASSLSPGRNEQFF

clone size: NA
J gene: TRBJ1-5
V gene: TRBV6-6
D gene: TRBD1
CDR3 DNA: TGTGCCAGCAGCGATCCGGACAGGGTCGACCAGCCCCAGCATTTT
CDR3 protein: CASSDPDRVDQPQHF

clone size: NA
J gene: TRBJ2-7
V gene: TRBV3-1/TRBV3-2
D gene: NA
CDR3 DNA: TGTGCCAGCAGCCAAGAAGTGCTAGCATCCGAGCAGTACTTC
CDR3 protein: CASSQEVLASEQYF

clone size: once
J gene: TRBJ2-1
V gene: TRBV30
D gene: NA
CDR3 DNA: TGTGCCTGGAGTGTCCCCACAAGTGGACTATACAATGAGCAGTTCTTC
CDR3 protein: CAWSVPTSGLYNEQFF

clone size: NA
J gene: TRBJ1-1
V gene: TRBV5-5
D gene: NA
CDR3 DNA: TGTGCCAGCAGCTTACTTTTTAGGAACACTGAAGCTTTCTTT
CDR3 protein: CASSLLFRNTEAFF

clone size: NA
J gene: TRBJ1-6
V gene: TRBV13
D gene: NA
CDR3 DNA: TGTGCCAGCAGCTTAGGCCAGGGCTCACCCCTCCACTTT
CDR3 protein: CASSLGQGSPLHF

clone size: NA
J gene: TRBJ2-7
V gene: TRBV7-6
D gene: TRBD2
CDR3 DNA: TGTGCCAGCAGCCCCCGAGTGGACGGGGGGTACGAGCAGTACTTC
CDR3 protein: CASSPRVDGGYEQYF

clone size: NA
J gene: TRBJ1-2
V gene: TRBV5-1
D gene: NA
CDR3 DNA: TGCGCCAGCAGCTTGGGTGGGCAGGCGAGCTATGGCTACACCTTC
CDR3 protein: CASSLGGQASYGYTF

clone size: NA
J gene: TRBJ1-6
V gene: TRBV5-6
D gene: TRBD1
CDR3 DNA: TGTGCCAGCAGCCACTTCCTGGGACAGGGGAGAAATTCACCCCTCCACTTT
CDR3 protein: CASSHFLGQGRNSPLHF

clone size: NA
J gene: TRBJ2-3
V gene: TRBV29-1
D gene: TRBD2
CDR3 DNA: TGCAGCGTTGAGGCTAGCGGGATTGGGGATACGCAGTATTTT
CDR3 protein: CSVEASGIGDTQYF

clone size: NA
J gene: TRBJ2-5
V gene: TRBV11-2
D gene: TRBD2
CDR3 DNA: TGTGCCAGCAGCTTAGGGGCTAGCGGGAATCCGGTCGTCGTGGAGACCCAGTACTTC
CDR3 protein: CASSLGASGNPVVVETQYF

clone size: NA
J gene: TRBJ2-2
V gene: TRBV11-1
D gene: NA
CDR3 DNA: TGTGCCAGCAGCTTAGCTTGGCAGCGAGACACCGGGGAGCTGTTTTTT
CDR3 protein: CASSLAWQRDTGELFF